This TCR beta chain was identified in a study of blood T cell repertoires in COVID-19. Study-wide background: In each case, the material was cDNA or gDNA derived from T cells, B-cell-depleted T cells, or PBMCs.

In its sample, this clone was seen a few times. Original processing methods: Reference gene primer amplification in the assay estimated nucleated cell counts. Profiling relied on immunoSEQ multiplex PCR, and the TCRdb table lists in-frame clones only, not all of them. From that table come the V and J calls and clone size; the DNA was used to work out D and trimming. The table includes roughly 92,000 clones, roughly 90% detected once. Source material: peripheral blood. The clonotype comes from a woman over 75 with active or convalescent COVID-19.

This CDR3 reads CASSPITSGGRNEQFF. The CDR3 nucleotides read TGTGCCAGCTCACCGATCACTAGCGGGGGACGCAATGAGCAGTTCTTC. The chain uses TRBV18 and TRBJ2-1; 11 nucleotides align to TRBD2. The germline CDR1 and CDR2 sequences are KGHSH and LQKENI. V shed 3 bases and J 6 bases; nucleotides not matched to a gene: 7. This CDR3 spans 16 amino acids.